This TCR beta chain stems from a study of OX40 agonist ivuxolimab in advanced cancers. Study details: Among those enrolled, mean age was around 55 years (range 23 to 79) and 75% to 90% were male.

Some clones are missing from TCRdb's copy, which holds only in-frame ones; the method was immunoSEQ multiplex PCR. This sample has about 28,000 clones; less than 80% occur once, and the top ten carry about 31%. The sequenced sample was CD4+ or CD8+ T cells sorted from blood, obtained in a trial of the OX40 agonist ivuxolimab. This receptor was taken from an adult with an advanced solid tumor such as melanoma, head and neck, liver or kidney cancer.

Written as DNA, the CDR3 is TGTGCCAGCAGCTTACAAGGTACCTACGAGCAGTACTTC. Translating gives CASSLQGTYEQYF. The rearrangement links TRBV13 to TRBJ2-7; D unresolved. The germline V gene has CDR1 PRHDT and CDR2 FYEKMQ (reference sequence). V dropped 2 bases and J dropped 2 bases, with 7 bases sitting between them. The CDR3 consists of 13 residues.